This TCR beta chain derives from a study of T cells after yellow fever vaccination. The table lists this clonotype with a few counts. Its cognate antigen is unknown. Study conclusions and caveats: Subsequent booster samples again held most clones from primary vaccination (just under 98% CD4, about 85% CD8).

TCRdb re-called the 5' RACE reads with MiXCR, one entry per CDR3 protein. The sample lists 510,000 or so distinct CDR3 sequences, 19% occurring once. CDR3 length: 15 residues. Trimming cost V 3 bases and J 0 bases; bases outside gene matches: 3. Germline V gene data show CDR1 as GTSNPN and CDR2 as SVGIG (reference sequence). This TCR derives from a man between 25 and 39 years old who received the YFV17D yellow fever vaccine. The sequencing used PBMCs, collected 15 days after the yellow fever booster vaccination. V is TRBV30 and J is TRBJ2-2; TRBD2 agrees at 8 bases. CDR3 sequence: CAWRRGLANTGELFF. The CDR3 DNA sequence: TGTGCCTGGAGAAGGGGACTAGCGAACACCGGGGAGCTGTTTTTT.